These 16 T cell receptor beta chains were sequenced from one sample in a study of blood T cell repertoires in COVID-19. The method was immunoSEQ multiplex PCR; TCRdb's version includes in-frame clones alone and lacks a portion of them. The sample shows around 200,000 clones, roughly 80% of them seen only once. Source material: peripheral blood. The receptors were sampled from a woman in her 50s with acute or convalescent COVID-19.

The CDR3 nucleotides are TGTGCCAGCGGAACCGGGACAGGCCCGCATTTT. Its translation is CASGTGTGPHF. The chain has TRBV12-3 or TRBV12-4 and TRBJ1-5; 8 bases fit TRBD1. The J segment lost 15 bases and the V segment lost 8 bases, leaving 9 bases of the junction unmatched. This CDR3 comprises 11 residues.

The J gene is TRBJ2-3, the V gene TRBV18; 7 nucleotides line up with TRBD2. Germline CDR1 is KGHSH and CDR2 is LQKENI. The CDR3 totals 15 residues. The V segment lost 5 bases and the J segment 3 bases; nucleotides outside the gene matches: 8. CDR3 nucleotide sequence: TGTGCCAGCTCATCGAGGGACTACCGGACAGATACGCAGTATTTT. Its translation is CASSSRDYRTDTQYF.

The chain employs TRBV20-1 and TRBJ1-2; D ambiguous. The CDR3 is made up of 11 amino acids. Germline assignment: CDR1 DFQATT and CDR2 SNEGSKA (reference sequence). V was clipped by 5 bases and J by 8 bases, with 12 bases between them. CDR3 bases: TGCAGTGCTGGCAGAGGTAGAGGCTACACCTTC. It encodes CSAGRGRGYTF.

V is TRBV28 and J is TRBJ1-2; the match to TRBD1 covers 7 bases. CDR3 length equals 13 residues. Losses at the gene ends were 6 bases for V and 3 bases for J; bases not matched to a gene: 4. Germline values: CDR1 MDHEN, CDR2 SYDVKM. This CDR3 is CASRGTGDYGYTF. CDR3 coding DNA: TGTGCCAGCAGGGGAACAGGGGACTATGGCTACACCTTC.

This clone was counted a single time. The rearrangement joins TRBV9 to TRBJ2-2; D uncertain. CDR3 length: 16 amino acids. V lost 0 bases and J 1 base, leaving 10 bases between the germline ends. Germline V gene sequence: CDR1 SGDLS, CDR2 YYNGEE. CDR3 sequence (DNA): TGTGCCAGCAGCGTAGGTTCCTATTTGAACACCGGGGAGCTGTTTTTT. Protein: CASSVGSYLNTGELFF.

The V and J genes are TRBV5-6 and TRBJ1-6, with 8 positions matching TRBD1. There are 15 residues in the CDR3. CDR1 and CDR2 (germline): SGHDT, YYEEEE. The ends lost 4 bases at V and 10 bases at J; junction bases unmatched: 10. This chain's CDR3 is CASSARGPLGSPLHF. For the CDR3, the DNA is TGTGCCAGCAGCGCCAGGGGGCCTCTAGGATCACCCCTCCACTTT.

V gene TRBV10-1 combines with J gene TRBJ2-3, with unresolved D. Germline CDR1 is WNHNN and CDR2 is SYGVQD (reference sequence). V was cut by 5 bases and J by 1 base, with 10 bases left in between. The CDR3 runs to 14 residues. The CDR3 loop is CASSSATRTDTQYF. CDR3 nucleotides: TGCGCCAGCAGTAGCGCTACCCGCACAGATACGCAGTATTTT.

The chain combines TRBV5-1 with TRBJ1-2; 8 bases fit TRBD1. The germline gives CDR1 SGHRS, CDR2 YFSETQ. The CDR3 consists of 16 residues. Unmatched junction bases numbered 11, after V lost 0 bases and J lost 7 bases. The CDR3 spells CASSLDVSAGGGGYTF. CDR3 DNA sequence: TGCGCCAGCAGCTTGGACGTTTCGGCAGGGGGCGGTGGCTACACCTTC. The full variable domain, rest sourced from reference TRBV5-1 and TRBJ1-2, is KAGVTQTPRYLIKTRGQQVTLSCSPISGHRSVSWYQQTPGQGLQFLFEYFSETQRNKGNFPGRFSGRQFSNSRSEMNVSTLELGDSALYLCASSLDVSAGGGGYTFGSGTRLTVV.

The rearrangement joins TRBV18 to TRBJ1-2, with D perhaps matching TRBD1 (5 bases). Deletions cut 3 bases from V and 0 bases from J, with 23 bases between. Per the germline V gene, CDR1 is KGHSH and CDR2 is LQKENI. This CDR3 region has 19 residues. DNA for the CDR3: TGTGCCAGCTCACCCAACCTGGTGGCAGGGAGGATAGCTAACTATGGCTACACCTTC. Translating it yields CASSPNLVAGRIANYGYTF.

V gene TRBV6-5 combines with J gene TRBJ2-7; 7 bases are a match to TRBD1. The germline V gene has CDR1 MNHEY and CDR2 SVGAGI. The length of the CDR3 is 16 residues. Unmatched junction bases numbered 6, after V lost 0 bases and J lost 1 base. The CDR3 loop reads CASSYSSRGKSYEQYF. The CDR3 region has the DNA TGTGCCAGCAGTTACTCGTCCAGGGGGAAGTCCTACGAGCAGTACTTC.

This sequence joins TRBV4-3 and TRBJ2-1, with 12 bases matching TRBD2. V lost 0 bases and J lost 6; bases outside the gene matches: 9. Germline V lookup: CDR1 LGHNA, CDR2 YSLEER. CDR3 length: 18 residues. The CDR3 DNA is TGCGCCAGCAGCCAAGATATGACTAGCGGGAGTTTTGGCAATGAGCAGTTCTTC. Residues: CASSQDMTSGSFGNEQFF.

Here the CDR3 reads CASSPRGASGSQYF. The CDR3 DNA reads TGTGCCAGCAGCCCCCGAGGGGCTAGCGGGTCGCAGTATTTT. The genes are TRBV7-9 and TRBJ2-3, with TRBD2 identical over 8 bases. The CDR3 totals 14 residues. The J segment lost 10 bases and the V segment lost 5 bases, leaving 11 bases of the junction unmatched. Germline CDR1 reads SEHNR; CDR2 reads FQNEAQ (reference sequence).

In nucleotides, the CDR3 is TGTGCCAGCAGCCTTAGACAGGGGTATGGCTACACCTTC. Its protein product is CASSLRQGYGYTF. V and J are TRBV3-1 (or the pseudogene TRBV3-2) and TRBJ1-2; TRBD1 agrees at 8 bases. The V gene end was trimmed by 4 bases and the J gene end by 5 bases; junction bases not matched to a gene: 3. CDR3 length: 13 residues. Per germline, CDR1 LGHDT and CDR2 YNNKEL (reference sequence).

This clone appeared a single time. DNA for the CDR3: TGCGCCAGCAGGGGACAGGGCGAGAACTATGGCTACACCTTC. Encoded protein: CASRGQGENYGYTF. The J gene is TRBJ1-2, the V gene TRBV4-1; 9 nucleotides line up with TRBD1. This CDR3 comprises 14 residues. The trim removed 6 bases at V and 2 bases at J, leaving 4 bases unmatched. Germline V lookup: CDR1 MGHRA, CDR2 YSYEKL.

The chain links TRBV5-1 to TRBJ2-2; D gene uncertain. The CDR3 sequence is 15 residues long. The V gene lost 0 bases and the J gene lost 1 base, with 7 bases spanning the gap. Germline loops: CDR1 SGHRS, CDR2 YFSETQ. This CDR3 reads CASSLVTGNTGELFF. The CDR3 DNA reads as TGCGCCAGCAGCTTGGTAACGGGGAACACCGGGGAGCTGTTTTTT.

This clone was seen a single time. The chain joins TRBV4-3 to TRBJ2-5, with 7 bases that match TRBD2. With 1 base clipped from V and 7 bases from J, the junction kept 6 bases outside the gene matches. This CDR3 has 14 residues. Germline CDR1 reads LGHNA; CDR2 reads YSLEER. CDR3 DNA sequence: TGCGCCAGCAGCCAAGGGACTACGGGGGGGACCCAGTACTTC. Translation gives CASSQGTTGGTQYF.